The clone carrying this T cell receptor beta chain was recorded at least ten times. Stated time point: newly diagnosed GD, antithyroid drugs for less than 3 months. There was RNA extracted from PBMCs, and the TCR library was made from it. By American Thyroid Association guidelines, Graves' disease was diagnosed in the cohort. This sample was taken from a study of regulatory T cells in long-lasting Graves disease. Combining iRepertoire HTBI primers with Arm-PCR of CDR3 regions, the authors built TCR beta libraries. A single record per CDR3 protein comes from TCRdb applying MiXCR to the multiplex PCR reads. The sample has hundreds of thousands of distinct CDR3 sequences; over 15% are singletons. These sequences were also reported in another study, on T cells in Graves' hyperthyroidism and ophthalmopathy. That report adds: The TCR CDR3 was amplified in a first-round RT-PCR using the HTBI primer set. Patients with ophthalmopathy were separated from those with stable hyperthyroidism by a 13 V-J model.

The clonotype comes from a man aged 35 to 55 with Graves disease. This specimen was peripheral blood mononuclear cells (PBMCs), taken at new diagnosis, from a patient treated with antithyroid drugs.

For the CDR3, the DNA is TGTGCCAGCAGAGAGGGGGCCGGTCAGCCCCAGCATTTT. Protein: CASREGAGQPQHF. J is TRBJ1-5 and V is TRBV28; TRBD1 agrees at 7 bases. There are 13 residues in the CDR3. Trimming cost V 6 bases and J 6 bases; bases outside gene matches: 5. Germline V lookup: CDR1 MDHEN, CDR2 SYDVKM.